Shown below are 8 T cell receptor beta chains from a single sample sequenced in a study of T cell changes during pregnancy in multiple sclerosis. Repertoires were generated with immunoSEQ multiplex PCR, while TCRdb's copy carries only in-frame clones and drops some. The top ten clones hold 0.75% to 1% of a sample with about 47,000 clones, 90% to 95% of them seen once. Sequences were derived from peripheral blood, sampled after pregnancy. The receptor set was obtained from a female donor with multiple sclerosis, enrolled in a pregnancy study.

The chain recombines TRBV5-1 with TRBJ2-5, with D possibly matching TRBD2 (6 bases). Germline V gives CDR1 SGHRS, CDR2 YFSETQ. V was cut by 6 bases and J by 3 bases, with 12 bases left in between. CDR3 size: 13 residues. CDR3 sequence (DNA): TGCGCCAGCACCCGGGGGTCCAAAGAGACCCAGTACTTC. It codes for CASTRGSKETQYF. Full variable domain (missing parts from reference TRBV5-1 and TRBJ2-5): KAGVTQTPRYLIKTRGQQVTLSCSPISGHRSVSWYQQTPGQGLQFLFEYFSETQRNKGNFPGRFSGRQFSNSRSEMNVSTLELGDSALYLCASTRGSKETQYFGPGTRLLVL.

V usage is TRBV30 and J usage is TRBJ2-3; unclear D gene. CDR1 is GTSNPN, CDR2 SVGIG, per germline (reference sequence). This CDR3 has 12 residues. The V end lost 0 bases, the J end lost 6 bases, and 7 bases lay between the germline ends. CDR3 bases: TGTGCCTGGAGTGTAGCGTTGGATACGCAGTATTTT. This gives the protein CAWSVALDTQYF.

Here the CDR3 DNA reads TGTGCCAGCAGCCAAGACAGGGGTGGTCTACAGGATACGCAGTATTTT. Encoded protein: CASSQDRGGLQDTQYF. The rearrangement joins TRBV4-2 to TRBJ2-3; maybe TRBD1 (6 bases). Germline lookup yields CDR1 LGHNA and CDR2 YNFKEQ. This CDR3 contains 16 residues. Trimming stripped 0 bases from V and 6 bases from J, with 16 bases between.

This chain uses TRBV20-1 with TRBJ1-1; D not certain. Trimming pared 6 bases from V and 5 bases from J, leaving 7 bases between. Per germline, CDR1 DFQATT and CDR2 SNEGSKA (reference sequence). The CDR3 spans 10 residues. The CDR3 spells CSARGTEAFF. In DNA, the CDR3 is TGCAGTGCCCGAGGGACTGAAGCTTTCTTT.

The chain carries TRBV5-8 and TRBJ2-2; 7 bases agree with TRBD1. The CDR3 spans 15 residues. V was pared by 0 bases and J by 8 bases, with 7 bases of the junction left unmatched. Per the germline V gene, CDR1 is SGHTS and CDR2 is YDEGEE. CDR3 DNA sequence: TGTGCCAGCAGCTTGGAGGGGGCTAGCAGTGGGGAGCTGTTTTTT. Encoded protein: CASSLEGASSGELFF.

The J gene is TRBJ2-3, the V gene TRBV25-1, with TRBD2 matching over 9 bases. Germline V CDR1 and CDR2: MGHDK, SYGVNS. The length of the CDR3 is 14 residues. The junction had 6 bases not matched to a gene; V was cut back by 5 bases and J by 6 bases. The CDR3 region is CASSRSGGTDTQYF. CDR3 DNA: TGTGCCAGCAGTAGAAGCGGGGGGACGGATACGCAGTATTTT.

The genes are TRBV6-5 and TRBJ1-2; D remains ambiguous. V lost 6 bases to trimming and J lost 6 bases, with 14 bases between them. The germline gives CDR1 MNHEY, CDR2 SVGAGI. There are 13 residues in the CDR3. CDR3 residues: CASRSNENHGYTF. The DNA of the CDR3 is TGTGCCAGCAGGTCAAACGAGAATCATGGCTACACCTTC.

Only one count was recorded for this clone. The V call is TRBV5-4, the J call TRBJ2-7, with 9 bases that match TRBD1. V dropped 5 bases and J dropped 2; count of bases not matched to a gene: 8. Germline CDR1 reads SGHNT; CDR2 reads YYREEE (reference sequence). This CDR3 has 15 amino acids. CDR3 region: CASSTGTGSTYEQYF. The CDR3 nucleotides are TGTGCCAGCAGTACCGGGACAGGGTCGACCTACGAGCAGTACTTC.